One sample yielded the 30 T cell receptor beta chains listed below, sequenced in a study of ipilimumab plus nivolumab after autologous stem cell transplantation. The table came from immunoSEQ multiplex PCR; TCRdb's copy has only in-frame clones and leaves some out. The data contain roughly 17,000 clones, roughly 80% of them singletons. The sequencing here drew on PBMCs, taken in a trial of ipilimumab plus nivolumab as post-transplant consolidation. Receptors originate from a male donor with diffuse large B-cell lymphoma.

The chain combines TRBV30 with TRBJ1-1; D unresolved. The germline V gene encodes CDR1 GTSNPN and CDR2 SVGIG (reference sequence). This CDR3 contains 13 residues. Trimming stripped 4 bases from V and 3 bases from J, with 12 bases between. Written as DNA, the CDR3 is TGTGCCTGGAATAAGGGAATGGACACTGAAGCTTTCTTT. Its translation: CAWNKGMDTEAFF.

This clone was picked up one time. The chain employs TRBV5-1 and TRBJ2-1, with D possibly being TRBD1 (6 bases). CDR1 and CDR2 from the germline V gene are SGHRS and YFSETQ. Deletions cut 3 bases from V and 6 bases from J, with 16 bases between. This CDR3 contains 15 residues. CDR3: CASSSGPEGGNEQFF. DNA for the CDR3: TGCGCCAGCAGCTCGGGGCCCGAAGGGGGCAATGAGCAGTTCTTC.

The chain is built from TRBV11-2 and TRBJ2-1, with D possibly being TRBD1 or TRBD2 (5 bases each). The V and J ends lost 3 bases and 7 bases respectively, with 10 bases between them. From germline, CDR1 is SGHAT and CDR2 FQNNGV. The CDR3 loop spans 13 amino acids. DNA for the CDR3: TGTGCCAGCAGCTTGGGACGAGCGAATGAGCAGTTCTTC. This encodes CASSLGRANEQFF.

This sequence joins TRBV11-3 and TRBJ1-1; D gene ambiguous. The CDR3 sequence is 14 residues long. Germline V lookup: CDR1 SGHNT, CDR2 YENEEA. Trimming took 2 bases from V and 6 from J, leaving 13 bases between them. This CDR3 reads CASSLRLLNSEAFF. CDR3 DNA: TGTGCCAGCAGCTTACGCCTTCTTAATTCTGAAGCTTTCTTT.

The J gene is TRBJ2-3, the V gene TRBV11-2; D might be TRBD1 (6 bases). There are 14 residues in the CDR3. Per the germline V gene, CDR1 is SGHAT and CDR2 is FQNNGV. V lost 0 bases to trimming and J lost 3 bases, with 7 bases between them. The DNA for the CDR3 is TGTGCCAGCAGCTTAGAGAGGGGGACAGATACGCAGTATTTT. Its protein is CASSLERGTDTQYF.

This chain joins TRBV6-1 and TRBJ2-1; D remains ambiguous. Between the trimmed V and J ends, which lost 4 bases and 6 bases, there was a span of 16 bases. The CDR3 totals 15 residues. Germline assignment: CDR1 MNHNS and CDR2 SASEGT. The CDR3 reads CASSGARSPTNEQFF. CDR3 sequence (DNA): TGTGCCAGCAGTGGAGCTAGGTCTCCCACCAATGAGCAGTTCTTC.

V usage is TRBV7-8 and J usage is TRBJ2-7, with D possibly TRBD2 on 7 matching bases. The CDR3 contains 14 residues. Germline V CDR1 and CDR2: SGHVS, FQNEAQ. V was shortened by 5 bases and J by 5 bases, with 16 bases between the two germline ends. The CDR3, as DNA: TGTGCCAGCAGCGTCCGGGGGGCCCGGGACGAGCAGTACTTC. This translates into CASSVRGARDEQYF.

The V and J genes are TRBV11-3 and TRBJ1-3, with D uncertain. Germline V gives CDR1 SGHNT, CDR2 YENEEA. CDR3 length equals 13 residues. Trimming left V 8 bases short and J 0 bases short, with 8 bases between. CDR3 sequence reads: CASGLFSGNTIYF. CDR3 sequence (DNA): TGTGCCAGCGGGTTGTTCTCTGGAAACACCATATATTTT.

The chain uses TRBV5-1 and TRBJ2-1, with 10 bases matching TRBD2. Looked up from germline, CDR1 is SGHRS and CDR2 is YFSETQ. V gave up 4 bases and J gave up 9 bases; unmatched junction bases: 10. This CDR3 spans 15 amino acids. The CDR3 spells CASSLKASGSSEQFF. The CDR3 nucleotides read TGCGCCAGCAGCCTGAAGGCTAGCGGGAGCTCTGAGCAGTTCTTC.

J is TRBJ1-2 and V is TRBV5-4; D is possibly TRBD1 (6 bases). The length of the CDR3 is 16 residues. V lost 0 bases, J lost 8 bases, and 20 bases lay in between. The germline V gene encodes CDR1 SGHNT and CDR2 YYREEE (reference sequence). CDR3 in amino acids: CASSLDGVSQGRGYTF. CDR3 bases: TGTGCCAGCAGCTTGGATGGTGTTAGTCAGGGGCGAGGCTACACCTTC.

The chain recombines TRBV19 with TRBJ2-7; the D is unclear. CDR1 is LNHDA, CDR2 SQIVND, per germline (reference sequence). This CDR3 contains 14 residues. V lost 3 bases and J 4 bases, leaving 13 bases between the germline ends. The DNA of the CDR3 is TGTGCCAGTAGTATTGGCACAGCCAGTTACGAGCAGTACTTC. Its translation: CASSIGTASYEQYF.

The rearrangement links TRBV5-1 to TRBJ1-1; D gene ambiguous. The CDR3 spans 14 residues. V shed 0 bases and J shed 3 bases, with 9 bases lying between them. CDR1 SGHRS and CDR2 YFSETQ come from the germline V gene. The CDR3 nucleotides are TGCGCCAGCAGCTTGGGACTGCTGGACACTGAAGCTTTCTTT. Translation: CASSLGLLDTEAFF.

The chain is built from TRBV10-3 and TRBJ2-1; 14 nucleotides align to TRBD2. This CDR3 has 16 amino acids. The V and J ends lost 4 bases and 6 bases, in that order; junction bases with no gene match: 5. Germline assignment: CDR1 ENHRY and CDR2 SYGVKD. The CDR3 DNA sequence: TGTGCCATCAGTGCAAGGACTAGCGGGAGGAGCAATGAGCAGTTCTTC. Translation gives CAISARTSGRSNEQFF.

The rearrangement links TRBV10-1 to TRBJ2-5; TRBD1 is a possible D gene (6 bases). Per the germline V gene, CDR1 is WNHNN and CDR2 is SYGVQD (reference sequence). Trimming cost V 7 bases and J 5 bases, with 17 bases left between them. This CDR3 spans 14 amino acids. The CDR3 bases are TGCGCCAGCAATCGGTGGGGGCTCGCGGAGACCCAGTACTTC. It encodes CASNRWGLAETQYF.

The chain links TRBV9 to TRBJ1-5, with a weak D call TRBD1 (5 bases). V lost 7 bases to trimming and J lost 0 bases, with 11 bases between them. The CDR3 is made up of 14 amino acids. The germline V gene has CDR1 SGDLS and CDR2 YYNGEE. This CDR3 reads CASGGDYSNQPQHF. The CDR3 DNA sequence: TGTGCCAGCGGGGGGGATTATAGCAATCAGCCCCAGCATTTT.

V usage is TRBV5-6 and J usage is TRBJ2-3, with D uncertain. The V end lost 0 bases, the J end lost 4 bases, and 9 bases lay between the germline ends. The CDR3 covers 14 residues. The germline V gene has CDR1 SGHDT and CDR2 YYEEEE. The CDR3, as DNA: TGTGCCAGCAGCTTGGATCCAAGGTCAGATACGCAGTATTTT. It specifies CASSLDPRSDTQYF.

The chain recombines TRBV30 with TRBJ2-1; 10 bases line up with TRBD2. Trimming took 2 bases from V and 7 from J; bases not matched to a gene: 5. CDR1 and CDR2 from the germline V gene are GTSNPN and SVGIG (reference sequence). The CDR3 is 14 amino acids. The DNA for the CDR3 is TGTGCCTGGAGTTCACTAGCGGGATGGAATGAGCAGTTCTTC. Its translation is CAWSSLAGWNEQFF.

The chain is built from TRBV27 and TRBJ2-7, with D hard to call. Germline V gene data show CDR1 as MNHEY and CDR2 as SMNVEV (reference sequence). The V gene lost 6 bases and the J gene lost 3 bases, with 9 bases spanning the gap. The CDR3 has 12 residues. CDR3 protein: CASSSGDYEQYF. Written as DNA, the CDR3 is TGTGCCAGCAGCTCAGGAGACTACGAGCAGTACTTC.

This chain joins TRBV11-3 and TRBJ2-3; a weak D match, TRBD2 (6 bases). V shed 1 base and J shed 0 bases, with 8 bases lying between them. Germline V gene data show CDR1 as SGHNT and CDR2 as YENEEA. There are 15 residues in the CDR3. The CDR3 here is CASSLVGGSTDTQYF. Here the CDR3 DNA reads TGTGCCAGCAGCTTAGTCGGGGGAAGCACAGATACGCAGTATTTT. Based on the CDR3 plus reference TRBV11-3 and TRBJ2-3, the full variable domain is EAGVVQSPRYKIIEKKQPVAFWCNPISGHNTLYWYLQNLGQGPELLIRYENEEAVDDSQLPKDRFSAERLKGVDSTLKIQPAELGDSAVYLCASSLVGGSTDTQYFGPGTRLTVL.

The V call is TRBV9, the J call TRBJ2-2, with unresolved D. CDR3 length: 14 amino acids. Germline V gives CDR1 SGDLS, CDR2 YYNGEE. V lost 6 bases and J lost 0, with 9 bases in between. This CDR3 reads CASKTLANTGELFF. CDR3 coding DNA: TGTGCCAGCAAGACTCTCGCGAACACCGGGGAGCTGTTTTTT. Complete variable domain (other parts from reference TRBV9 and TRBJ2-2): DSGVTQTPKHLITATGQRVTLRCSPRSGDLSVYWYQQSLDQGLQFLIQYYNGEERAKGNILERFSAQQFPDLHSELNLSSLELGDSALYFCASKTLANTGELFFGEGSRLTVL.

A single count supports this clone. This chain uses TRBV10-3 with TRBJ1-1, with 10 positions matching TRBD1. Looked up from germline, CDR1 is ENHRY and CDR2 is SYGVKD. The V and J ends lost 6 bases and 3 bases, in that order; junction bases with no gene match: 1. CDR3 length equals 13 residues. In nucleotides, the CDR3 is TGTGCCATCAGAGGGACAGGGGACACTGAAGCTTTCTTT. It is translated as CAIRGTGDTEAFF.

This chain links TRBV4-1 with TRBJ2-3; D unresolved. In germline, CDR1 is MGHRA, CDR2 YSYEKL. The V gene lost 0 bases and the J gene lost 2 bases, with 12 bases spanning the gap. This CDR3 has 16 amino acids. DNA for the CDR3: TGCGCCAGCAGCCAAGAACGGTTGGAGCCCACAGATACGCAGTATTTT. Encoded protein: CASSQERLEPTDTQYF.

This clone was observed a few times. The chain uses TRBV16 and TRBJ1-1; D not certain. Trimming shortened V by 1 base and J by 4 bases, and 10 bases separated the two germline ends. The CDR3 contains 14 residues. From germline, CDR1 is KGHSY and CDR2 FQNENV. CDR3 in amino acids: CASSQLVGITEAFF. In DNA, the CDR3 is TGTGCCAGCAGCCAATTGGTAGGGATCACTGAAGCTTTCTTT.

This clone was recorded only once. The V gene is TRBV11-2, the J gene TRBJ1-2, with 10 bases fitting TRBD1. V shed 5 bases and J 4 bases; nucleotides not matched to a gene: 4. The CDR3 has 14 amino acids. CDR1 and CDR2 (germline): SGHAT, FQNNGV. The CDR3, as DNA: TGTGCCAGCAGCGACCGGACAGGGGGCTATGGCTACACCTTC. Its translation is CASSDRTGGYGYTF.

This clone ranks as medium-sized. The genes are TRBV6-1 and TRBJ2-2; tentative D call: TRBD2 (6 bases). V was shortened by 10 bases and J by 5 bases, with 20 bases between the two germline ends. Per germline, CDR1 MNHNS and CDR2 SASEGT. The CDR3 loop spans 15 amino acids. The CDR3 region is CATGGRQDATGELFF. Here the CDR3 DNA reads TGTGCCACCGGGGGTAGGCAGGACGCTACCGGGGAGCTGTTTTTT.

This clone was found once. The CDR3: CASSDWGLSYEQYF. DNA for the CDR3: TGTGCCAGCAGTGATTGGGGCCTCTCCTACGAGCAGTACTTC. The chain combines TRBV2 with TRBJ2-7; perhaps TRBD1 as D (5 bases). V dropped 3 bases and J dropped 0 bases, with 9 bases sitting between them. The CDR3 is 14 amino acids. Per the germline V gene, CDR1 is SNHLY and CDR2 is FYNNEI.

The chain is built from TRBV4-1 and TRBJ2-5, with 12 bases lining up with TRBD2. The tail of the sequence fits TRBJ2-7 better, so the J call may be wrong. CDR1 is MGHRA, CDR2 YSYEKL, per germline. The CDR3 is made up of 18 amino acids. CDR3 sequence: CASSPRFLAGGLSYEQYF. The CDR3 DNA reads as TGCGCCAGCAGCCCGAGATTCCTAGCGGGGGGGCTGTCCTACGAGCAGTACTTC.

CDR3 sequence (DNA): TGTGCCAGCAGCCGGGACACTAACTATGGCTACACCTTC. This gives the protein CASSRDTNYGYTF. The genes are TRBV7-2 and TRBJ1-2; D is possibly TRBD1 (6 bases). The CDR3 extends over 13 amino acids. Trimming cost V 5 bases and J 0 bases, with 7 bases left between them. Germline CDR1 SGHTA, CDR2 FQGNSA.

There are a few counts of this clone. At one of its ends the junction is not consistent with the germline gene, which may arise from a read error. The chain recombines TRBV7-9 with TRBJ1-6; tentatively, D is TRBD1 (5 bases). CDR1 is SEHNR and CDR2 is FQNEAQ in the germline V gene (reference sequence). This CDR3 region has 14 residues. The CDR3 region is CASSLGHDASPLHF. In DNA form, the CDR3 reads TGTGCCAGCAGTTTAGGACATGATGCCTCACCCCTCCACTTT.

This clone has just a few counts. V usage is TRBV10-2 and J usage is TRBJ1-4; D is unclear. V was shortened by 2 bases and J by 4 bases, with 5 bases between the two germline ends. The CDR3 contains 13 residues. The germline CDR1 and CDR2 sequences are WSHSY and SAAADI. CDR3 residues: CASSEMDNEKLFF. DNA for the CDR3: TGCGCCAGCAGTGAGATGGATAATGAAAAACTGTTTTTT.